The 25 T cell receptor beta chains reported below all come from one sample, sequenced in a study of Ad26.COV2.S vaccination and SARS-CoV-2 variants. Produced via immunoSEQ multiplex PCR; TCRdb's table is partial and in-frame only. Of more than 150,000 clones in the sample, roughly nine tenths are singletons; the top ten hold 5.5% to 6%. Here the sequenced sample was peripheral blood, taken after recovery from COVID-19. These receptors originate from a human donor who had recovered from COVID-19.

Only a few counts were recorded for this clone. This chain uses TRBV5-6 with TRBJ1-2; D might be TRBD1 (6 bases). The CDR3 totals 15 residues. The ends were cut back, 0 bases at V and 3 bases at J, with 12 bases in the middle. The germline gives CDR1 SGHDT, CDR2 YYEEEE. CDR3 region: CASSLVGGIDYGYTF. As DNA, the CDR3 is TGTGCCAGCAGCTTGGTAGGGGGGATCGACTATGGCTACACCTTC.

This clone turned up a few times. V gene TRBV12-3 or TRBV12-4 combines with J gene TRBJ1-3, with D uncertain. CDR3 length equals 13 residues. V dropped 2 bases and J dropped 5 bases, with 7 bases sitting between them. CDR3 sequence: CASSLRRRNTIYF. The CDR3 bases are TGTGCCAGCAGTTTACGGAGAAGAAACACCATATATTTT.

The chain joins TRBV12-3 or TRBV12-4 to TRBJ2-7, with a weak D call TRBD2 (5 bases). Deletions cut 3 bases from V and 2 bases from J, with 8 bases between. This CDR3 is built from 13 residues. This chain's CDR3 is CASSFGGPYEQYF. Here the CDR3 DNA reads TGTGCCAGCAGTTTCGGAGGACCCTACGAGCAGTACTTC.

This clone was counted a single time. V usage is TRBV28 and J usage is TRBJ1-2; D unclear. The CDR3 loop spans 13 amino acids. Per the germline V gene, CDR1 is MDHEN and CDR2 is SYDVKM. With 3 bases removed from V and 5 bases from J, the gap between germline ends came to 10 bases. In nucleotides, the CDR3 is TGTGCCAGCAGTTTCTATGCCCCTTATGGCTACACCTTC. Translating it yields CASSFYAPYGYTF.

The CDR3, as DNA: TGTGCCAGCAGCCCCGGACAGGCCCCTCTCGGTGAGCAGTTCTTC. This sequence encodes CASSPGQAPLGEQFF. This chain uses TRBV7-9 with TRBJ2-1; TRBD1 aligns across 7 bases. This CDR3 spans 15 amino acids. V shed 5 bases, J shed 9 bases, and the junction held 13 bases outside the gene matches. The germline gives CDR1 SEHNR, CDR2 FQNEAQ (reference sequence).

This clone was found once. This chain joins TRBV3-1 (or the pseudogene TRBV3-2) and TRBJ1-2; no definite D call. V was cut by 4 bases and J by 0 bases, with 18 bases left in between. CDR1 and CDR2 (germline): LGHDT, YNNKEL (reference sequence). The CDR3 is made up of 17 amino acids. The CDR3 loop reads CASSPSGTYSPNYGYTF. In DNA form, the CDR3 reads TGTGCCAGCAGCCCCTCGGGAACCTACTCTCCTAACTATGGCTACACCTTC.

As for this clone: Other DNA sequences within the sample encode an identical CDR3. The V and J genes are TRBV19 and TRBJ1-6; unclear D gene. Trimming took 0 bases from V and 7 from J, leaving 7 bases between them. Germline CDR1 reads LNHDA; CDR2 reads SQIVND (reference sequence). This CDR3 comprises 14 residues. DNA for the CDR3: TGTGCCAGTAGTATAGATTTGGGGAATTCACCCCTCCACTTT. Protein sequence: CASSIDLGNSPLHF. The variable domain in full, with the rest retrieved from reference TRBV19 and TRBJ1-6, is DGGITQSPKYLFRKEGQNVTLSCEQNLNHDAMYWYRQDPGQGLRLIYYSQIVNDFQKGDIAEGYSVSREKKESFPLTVTSAQKNPTAFYLCASSIDLGNSPLHFGNGTRLTVT.

This clone occurred once. The chain couples TRBV10-3 to TRBJ1-4; no clear D. CDR3 length: 14 amino acids. Between the trimmed V and J ends, which lost 7 bases and 3 bases, there was a span of 12 bases. Germline V gene data show CDR1 as ENHRY and CDR2 as SYGVKD. The CDR3 coding sequence is TGTGCCATCACCATTGGTGGATCTAATGAAAAACTGTTTTTT. This sequence encodes CAITIGGSNEKLFF.

The chain is built from TRBV6-5 and TRBJ1-2; no clear D. Per germline, CDR1 MNHEY and CDR2 SVGAGI. V lost 10 bases, J lost 3 bases, and 15 bases lay in between. This CDR3 region has 13 residues. The CDR3 DNA is TGTGCCACCACCCCGGGAAACTACTATGGCTACACCTTC. The encoded protein is CATTPGNYYGYTF.

The CDR3 region has the DNA TGTGCCACCAGCAGACTAAAGACAGGGGCCTACGAGCAGTACTTC. Translated, it gives CATSRLKTGAYEQYF. The chain combines TRBV15 with TRBJ2-7; 8 bases are a match to TRBD1. This CDR3 has 15 amino acids. Germline CDR1 reads LNHNV; CDR2 reads YYDKDF (reference sequence). V was clipped by 2 bases and J by 2 bases; unmatched bases: 5. Supplemented by reference TRBV15 and TRBJ2-7, the full variable domain reads DAMVIQNPRYQVTQFGKPVTLSCSQTLNHNVMYWYQQKSSQAPKLLFHYYDKDFNNEADTPDNFQSRRPNTSFCFLDIRSPGLGDTAMYLCATSRLKTGAYEQYFGPGTRLTVT.

This clone showed up just once. The V call is TRBV2, the J call TRBJ2-3; 10 bases line up with TRBD1. The germline V gene encodes CDR1 SNHLY and CDR2 FYNNEI. The CDR3 sequence is 14 residues long. After removal of 6 bases from V and 6 bases from J, the junction contained 6 bases not matched to a gene. CDR3 nucleotide sequence: TGTGCCAGCAGAGGGACAGGGGCTTGGGATACGCAGTATTTT. Translation gives CASRGTGAWDTQYF.

The rearrangement uses TRBV7-2 and TRBJ2-3; D gene unclear. There are 17 residues in the CDR3. Germline assignment: CDR1 SGHTA and CDR2 FQGNSA. V lost 7 bases and J lost 7, with 27 bases in between. The CDR3 region has the DNA TGTGCCAGCACCTCTCGGTCCGGACCCAAAGCAATACATACGCAGTATTTT. Amino acids: CASTSRSGPKAIHTQYF.

V usage is TRBV10-1 and J usage is TRBJ1-1; D possibly corresponds to TRBD1 (6 bases). Trimming removed 5 bases from V and 11 bases from J, with 21 bases in between. The CDR3 has 14 residues. From germline, CDR1 is WNHNN and CDR2 SYGVQD (reference sequence). The CDR3 nucleotides read TGCGCCAGCAGTTCCCCGGGACGGCAGAGGGGGGCTTTCTTT. It encodes CASSSPGRQRGAFF.

This clone showed up just a few times. The chain combines TRBV9 with TRBJ2-1; unclear D gene. Germline V gene lookup returns CDR1 SGDLS and CDR2 YYNGEE. The ends were cut back, 0 bases at V and 6 bases at J, with 7 bases in the middle. This CDR3 is 13 amino acids long. The CDR3 region has the DNA TGTGCCAGCAGCGTAGCACCAGTCAATGAGCAGTTCTTC. Amino acids: CASSVAPVNEQFF.

V and J are TRBV15 and TRBJ1-5; D remains unclear. The CDR3 is 12 residues long. Germline CDR1 LNHNV, CDR2 YYDKDF (reference sequence). The ends were cut back, 1 base at V and 5 bases at J, with 3 bases in the middle. The CDR3 here is CATSRGDQPQHF. For the CDR3, the DNA is TGTGCCACCAGCAGAGGAGATCAGCCCCAGCATTTT. Complete variable domain (other parts from reference TRBV15 and TRBJ1-5): DAMVIQNPRYQVTQFGKPVTLSCSQTLNHNVMYWYQQKSSQAPKLLFHYYDKDFNNEADTPDNFQSRRPNTSFCFLDIRSPGLGDTAMYLCATSRGDQPQHFGDGTRLSIL.

This clone was picked up one time. The chain couples TRBV29-1 to TRBJ2-1; D tentatively fits TRBD1 or TRBD2 (6 bases each). The germline V gene has CDR1 SQVTM and CDR2 ANQGSEA. This CDR3 spans 15 amino acids. The CDR3 bases are TGCACCACGAGGGGGGACCCTCGGGGCTCCAATGAGCAGTTCTTC. Protein product: CTTRGDPRGSNEQFF.

The V and J genes are TRBV25-1 and TRBJ1-4; tentative D call: TRBD1 (5 bases). The ends were cut back, 2 bases at V and 9 bases at J, with 10 bases in the middle. CDR1 is MGHDK and CDR2 is SYGVNS in the germline V gene. The CDR3 runs to 13 residues. The CDR3 spells CASSEGRGQKLFF. DNA of the CDR3: TGTGCCAGCAGTGAAGGGAGGGGTCAAAAACTGTTTTTT.

The CDR3: CASSQDNKPQHF. DNA for the CDR3: TGTGCCAGCAGCCAAGATAATAAGCCCCAGCATTTT. The gene calls are TRBV3-1 (or the pseudogene TRBV3-2) and TRBJ1-5, with D unclear. This CDR3 has 12 residues. V lost 0 bases, J lost 8 bases, and 5 bases lay in between. Germline assignment: CDR1 LGHDT and CDR2 YNNKEL (reference sequence).

V usage is TRBV7-6 and J usage is TRBJ2-5; D is uncertain. Trimming left V 1 base short and J 6 bases short, with 9 bases between. Per germline, CDR1 SGHVS and CDR2 FNYEAQ. This CDR3 contains 13 residues. CDR3 in DNA: TGTGCCAGCAGCTTAGTAGTAGGTCAGACCCAGTACTTC. The encoded protein is CASSLVVGQTQYF.

V is TRBV4-2 and J is TRBJ1-5; a possible D gene is TRBD1 (5 bases). CDR1 is LGHNA and CDR2 is YNFKEQ in the germline V gene. CDR3 length: 17 residues. Trimming took 0 bases from V and 5 from J, leaving 17 bases between them. In DNA, the CDR3 is TGTGCCAGCAGCCAAGATCCAGCAGGGACTGTGGATCAGCCCCAGCATTTT. As protein: CASSQDPAGTVDQPQHF.

This chain joins TRBV11-2 and TRBJ1-3, with D unresolved. This CDR3 contains 13 residues. V was pared by 0 bases and J by 2 bases, with 2 bases between. Per germline, CDR1 SGHAT and CDR2 FQNNGV. The CDR3: CASSLEPGNTIYF. The CDR3 nucleotides read TGTGCCAGCAGCTTAGAACCTGGAAACACCATATATTTT.

The V call is TRBV18, the J call TRBJ2-1, with 9 nucleotides matching TRBD2. CDR1 is KGHSH and CDR2 is LQKENI in the germline V gene. The J segment lost 7 bases and the V segment lost 1 base, leaving 8 bases of the junction unmatched. The CDR3 loop spans 16 amino acids. The CDR3 loop reads CASSPRLAVHPNEQFF. As DNA, the CDR3 is TGTGCCAGCTCACCACGACTAGCGGTCCATCCTAATGAGCAGTTCTTC.

CDR3 nucleotide sequence: TGTGCCAGCAGCGTAGTTGGACCGCCTGATGAGCAGTTCTTC. The encoded protein is CASSVVGPPDEQFF. The V call is TRBV9, the J call TRBJ2-1; no clear D gene. Trimming pared 0 bases from V and 8 bases from J, leaving 12 bases between. The CDR3 has 14 residues. The V gene's germline CDR1 is SGDLS and CDR2 YYNGEE.

This clone was picked up a small number of times. CDR3 bases: TGTGCCATCCCGAGGAGCTCTGGAAACACCATATATTTT. Translated: CAIPRSSGNTIYF. This chain joins TRBV7-9 and TRBJ1-3; D call uncertain. Germline V CDR1 and CDR2: SEHNR, FQNEAQ (reference sequence). The CDR3 runs 13 residues. Trimming removed 10 bases from V and 0 bases from J, with 10 bases in between.

The chain has TRBV19 and TRBJ1-2; D remains unclear. The ends were cut back, 3 bases at V and 0 bases at J, with 8 bases in the middle. CDR1 LNHDA and CDR2 SQIVND come from the germline V gene (reference sequence). The CDR3 is 14 residues long. CDR3 DNA: TGTGCCAGTAGTATTGAACAAGCTAACTATGGCTACACCTTC. This translates into CASSIEQANYGYTF.